The 14 T cell receptor beta chains below all came from one sample that was sequenced in a study of cytomegalovirus exposure and HLA in healthy donors. PCR was performed using 60 Vbeta and 13 Jbeta primers. Generated by immunoSEQ multiplex PCR, the TCRdb table keeps only in-frame clones and is missing some. The data hold about 120,000 clones, with 65% to 85% observed a single time. Sequenced material: PBMCs. Source of these receptors: a man in his forties or fifties in good health and CMV-seropositive.

Only a few counts were recorded for this clone. V gene TRBV10-2 combines with J gene TRBJ2-1; 10 positions agree with TRBD2. V was pared by 3 bases and J by 0 bases, with 2 bases of the junction left unmatched. The CDR3 runs 16 residues. Germline CDR1 is WSHSY and CDR2 is SAAADI. The DNA for the CDR3 is TGCGCCAGCAGTGACGCTAGCGGGAGCTCCTACAATGAGCAGTTCTTC. Protein product: CASSDASGSSYNEQFF.

The chain carries TRBV11-2 and TRBJ2-5, with D hard to call. The CDR3 is 13 amino acids. V lost 4 bases and J 2 bases, leaving 8 bases between the germline ends. Germline lookup yields CDR1 SGHAT and CDR2 FQNNGV. CDR3 sequence reads: CASSWAEQETQYF. The CDR3 DNA reads as TGTGCCAGCAGCTGGGCAGAACAAGAGACCCAGTACTTC.

V and J are TRBV18 and TRBJ2-3; D remains ambiguous. Per germline, CDR1 KGHSH and CDR2 LQKENI. Trimming took off 5 bases at V and 0 bases at J, with 6 bases between the two ends. This CDR3 comprises 13 residues. CDR3 loop: CASSSPSTDTQYF. Here the CDR3 DNA reads TGTGCCAGCTCATCTCCTAGCACAGATACGCAGTATTTT.

J is TRBJ2-7 and V is TRBV5-6; tentative D call: TRBD2 (6 bases). Trimming shortened V by 4 bases and J by 7 bases, and 12 bases separated the two germline ends. CDR3 length equals 12 residues. CDR1 and CDR2 (germline): SGHDT, YYEEEE. CDR3 sequence reads: CASSPLAGEQYF. The CDR3 region has the DNA TGTGCCAGCAGCCCGCTTGCGGGGGAGCAGTACTTC. Variable domain in full (rest from reference TRBV5-6 and TRBJ2-7): DAGVTQSPTHLIKTRGQQVTLRCSPKSGHDTVSWYQQALGQGPQFIFQYYEEEERQRGNFPDRFSGHQFPNYSSELNVNALLLGDSALYLCASSPLAGEQYFGPGTRLTVT.

V usage is TRBV19 and J usage is TRBJ2-7; 7 bases map to TRBD1. There are 14 residues in the CDR3. The junction had 10 bases not matched to a gene; V was cut back by 9 bases and J by 2 bases. CDR1 LNHDA and CDR2 SQIVND come from the germline V gene (reference sequence). In DNA, the CDR3 is TGTGCCAGCACCCAAAGTACAGGGGCCTACGAGCAGTACTTC. Protein: CASTQSTGAYEQYF.

The CDR3: CASSDRRPSNYGYTF. The DNA of the CDR3 is TGTGCCAGCAGTGATAGGAGGCCTTCTAACTATGGCTACACCTTC. V and J are TRBV25-1 and TRBJ1-2; D unresolved. This CDR3 comprises 15 residues. Germline values: CDR1 MGHDK, CDR2 SYGVNS. V lost 3 bases to trimming and J lost 0 bases, with 11 bases between them.

The CDR3 bases are TGTGCCAGCAGGGACAGAGGGACTTCACCCCTCCACTTT. Translated: CASRDRGTSPLHF. This rearrangement joins TRBV2 to TRBJ1-6; weak D call: TRBD1 (6 bases). V was pared by 6 bases and J by 9 bases, with 12 bases between. Per the germline V gene, CDR1 is SNHLY and CDR2 is FYNNEI. This CDR3 is built from 13 residues.

The rearrangement joins TRBV2 to TRBJ2-7; 13 positions match TRBD2. Losses at the gene ends were 10 bases for V and 2 bases for J; bases not matched to a gene: 5. The length of the CDR3 is 14 residues. The germline CDR1 and CDR2 sequences are SNHLY and FYNNEI. The CDR3: CANSGLAGTYEQYF. The DNA of the CDR3 is TGTGCCAACTCGGGACTAGCGGGGACCTACGAGCAGTACTTC.

The gene calls are TRBV7-2 and TRBJ1-2; TRBD1 matches at 11 bases. The CDR3 totals 17 residues. Losses at the gene ends were 1 base for V and 4 bases for J; bases not matched to a gene: 8. CDR1 SGHTA and CDR2 FQGNSA come from the germline V gene. The CDR3 protein is CASSLGTGGLAGYGYTF. The CDR3 DNA reads as TGTGCCAGCAGCTTAGGGACAGGGGGCCTGGCCGGCTATGGCTACACCTTC.

The chain carries TRBV5-1 and TRBJ2-3; no clear D gene. Per germline, CDR1 SGHRS and CDR2 YFSETQ. Trimming took off 2 bases at V and 1 base at J, with 11 bases between the two ends. The CDR3 consists of 15 residues. CDR3 in DNA: TGCGCCAGCAGCTTCGGTACGGTGGGCACAGATACGCAGTATTTT. It encodes CASSFGTVGTDTQYF.

This chain connects TRBV4-3 to TRBJ1-6; TRBD1 matches 7 bases. This CDR3 region has 18 residues. Per the germline V gene, CDR1 is LGHNA and CDR2 is YSLEER. With 1 base clipped from V and 0 bases from J, the junction kept 6 bases outside the gene matches. The CDR3 nucleotides are TGCGCCAGCAGCCAAGGGGTTAGGGACAGCTCCTATAATTCACCCCTCCACTTT. Residues: CASSQGVRDSSYNSPLHF.

This chain links TRBV7-2 with TRBJ2-7; tentative D call: TRBD2 (5 bases). This CDR3 has 13 amino acids. V was shortened by 8 bases and J by 1 base, with 12 bases between the two germline ends. Germline CDR1 SGHTA, CDR2 FQGNSA. CDR3 region: CASEGPQSYEQYF. CDR3 sequence (DNA): TGTGCCAGCGAGGGTCCGCAGTCCTACGAGCAGTACTTC.

This clone was counted a few times. The rearrangement uses TRBV6-5 and TRBJ2-5, with 7 bases matching TRBD1. V lost 6 bases to trimming and J lost 5 bases; unmatched junction nucleotides: 12. Germline CDR1 reads MNHEY; CDR2 reads SVGAGI. The CDR3 runs to 15 residues. CDR3 residues: CASRSPHRGLETQYF. In nucleotides, the CDR3 is TGTGCCAGCAGGTCACCTCACAGGGGTCTCGAGACCCAGTACTTC.

This clone is a singleton in its sample. The chain joins TRBV7-2 to TRBJ2-3; TRBD2 aligns across 7 bases. In germline, CDR1 is SGHTA, CDR2 FQGNSA. The CDR3 extends over 15 amino acids. V was pared by 7 bases and J by 6 bases, with 13 bases of the junction left unmatched. CDR3 in DNA: TGTGCCAGCACCGGTGGCGGGAGTGGTGTGGATACGCAGTATTTT. Translated: CASTGGGSGVDTQYF.